This section outlines one TCR beta chain sequence together with its context. Per the authors' pipeline: Counts of nucleated cells, estimated from reference gene primer amplification, were obtained. The repertoire was sequenced with immunoSEQ multiplex PCR; TCRdb's copy has only in-frame clones and lacks some. V and J calls and clone size are given by that table; D and trimming were obtained from the DNA. The sample holds some 250,000 clones, about 80% seen once. These data originate in a study of blood T cell repertoires in COVID-19. Study overall: In each case, the material was cDNA or gDNA derived from T cells, B-cell-depleted T cells, or PBMCs.

The junction had 6 bases not matched to a gene; V was cut back by 6 bases and J by 5 bases. The CDR3 length is 13 residues. The TCR sequence derives from a woman aged 80 or over with acute or convalescent COVID-19. The sequencing sample was made of peripheral blood. V and J are TRBV12-3 or TRBV12-4 and TRBJ1-1; 7 bases are a match to TRBD1. CDR3 in amino acids: CASRETGRTEAFF. The CDR3, as DNA: TGTGCCAGCAGGGAGACAGGGAGAACTGAAGCTTTCTTT.